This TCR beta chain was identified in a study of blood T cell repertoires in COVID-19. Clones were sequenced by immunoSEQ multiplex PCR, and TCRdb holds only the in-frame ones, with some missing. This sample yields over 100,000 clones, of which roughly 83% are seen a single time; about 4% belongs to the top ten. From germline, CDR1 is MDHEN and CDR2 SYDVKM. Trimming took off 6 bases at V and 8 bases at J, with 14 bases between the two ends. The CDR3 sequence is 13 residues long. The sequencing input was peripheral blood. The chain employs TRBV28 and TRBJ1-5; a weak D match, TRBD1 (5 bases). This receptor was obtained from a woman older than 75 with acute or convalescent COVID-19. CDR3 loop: CASSTGGREPQHF. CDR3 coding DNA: TGTGCCAGCAGCACCGGGGGACGAGAGCCCCAGCATTTT.